This passage covers 8 T cell receptor beta chains from one sample sequenced in a study of T cell clones after liver transplantation. Using immunoSEQ multiplex PCR, the repertoire was profiled, and TCRdb retains in-frame clones only, with some absent. This sample has 70,000 or so clones, with 90% found just once. Sequencing used CD4+ T cells from blood, obtained before liver transplant. These receptors originate from a human donor who received a liver transplant.

This chain's CDR3 is CATSRGEGGLGYTF. The CDR3, as DNA: TGTGCCACCAGCAGAGGGGAAGGGGGCCTTGGCTACACCTTC. V gene TRBV15 combines with J gene TRBJ1-2; 7 nucleotides align to TRBD1. Looked up from germline, CDR1 is LNHNV and CDR2 is YYDKDF (reference sequence). J lost 7 bases, V lost 1 base, and 6 bases had no gene match. The CDR3 contains 14 residues.

V is TRBV19 and J is TRBJ2-2, with D hard to call. The germline V gene has CDR1 LNHDA and CDR2 SQIVND (reference sequence). The CDR3 sequence is 13 residues long. Trimming cost V 4 bases and J 2 bases, with 5 bases left between them. The CDR3 loop is CASSNLNTGELFF. The CDR3 nucleotides read TGTGCCAGTAGTAACCTAAACACCGGGGAGCTGTTTTTT.

The chain carries TRBV5-1 and TRBJ2-7; TRBD2 matches at 16 bases. Germline CDR1 is SGHRS and CDR2 is YFSETQ. The CDR3 has 17 amino acids. The J segment lost 0 bases and the V segment lost 3 bases, leaving 3 bases of the junction unmatched. DNA of the CDR3: TGCGCCAGCAGCTCCGGGACTAGCGGGAGGGTCTCCTACGAGCAGTACTTC. This encodes CASSSGTSGRVSYEQYF.

Comment on this clone: Compared with germline, one end of the junction differs, possibly owing to a read error. The V call is TRBV6-1, the J call TRBJ1-5; no clear D gene. Germline loops: CDR1 MNHNS, CDR2 SASEGT. CDR3 length: 10 residues. The CDR3 DNA is TGTGCCAGCAGTGAGCGTATACCGTATTTT. Its translation: CASSERIPYF.

V and J are TRBV6-5 and TRBJ2-7; 10 bases map to TRBD2. Germline V gives CDR1 MNHEY, CDR2 SVGAGI. J lost 4 bases, V lost 5 bases, and 8 bases had no gene match. CDR3 size: 15 residues. The CDR3, as DNA: TGTGCCAGCAGTCGGAGCGGGAGGGACCCGTACGAGCAGTACTTC. It yields the protein CASSRSGRDPYEQYF.

V usage is TRBV5-6 and J usage is TRBJ2-1; TRBD2 aligns across 11 bases. Germline loops: CDR1 SGHDT, CDR2 YYEEEE. J lost 6 bases, V lost 5 bases, and 7 bases had no gene match. This CDR3 region has 15 residues. DNA for the CDR3: TGTGCCAGCAGAACACTAGCGGGAGTCTTCAATGAGCAGTTCTTC. Translating gives CASRTLAGVFNEQFF.

The chain joins TRBV7-3 to TRBJ1-1; D possibly corresponds to TRBD1 (5 bases). V was clipped by 4 bases and J by 1 base, with 10 bases between them. This CDR3 has 14 residues. CDR1 is SGHTA, CDR2 FQGTGA, per germline. This chain's CDR3 is CASSSTGGNTEAFF. The CDR3 DNA follows: TGTGCCAGCAGCTCCACCGGGGGGAACACTGAAGCTTTCTTT.

The chain has TRBV5-1 and TRBJ2-1; tentative D call: TRBD2 (5 bases). Between the trimmed V and J ends, which lost 1 base and 2 bases, there was a span of 10 bases. Germline loops: CDR1 SGHRS, CDR2 YFSETQ. The CDR3 is 15 amino acids. CDR3 protein: CASSLLGSTYNEQFF. CDR3 nucleotides: TGCGCCAGCAGCTTGTTAGGGAGTACCTACAATGAGCAGTTCTTC.